Listed here is a single T cell receptor beta chain. Antigen: not known. The same CDR3 arises from other DNA sequences in this sample as well. Germline values: CDR1 SGHDT, CDR2 YYEEEE. J was trimmed by 4 bases and V by 2 bases; bases with no gene match: 3. This CDR3 contains 14 residues. Generated by immunoSEQ multiplex PCR, the TCRdb table keeps only in-frame clones and is missing some. The table has some 2.1 million clones, roughly 96% seen once. The data are from a study of shared clonotypes between healthy human individuals. Study results and limitations: In a handful of donors, around 5% of naive CD4 clonotypes appeared in common.

The chain couples TRBV5-6 to TRBJ1-5; 7 bases map to TRBD1. What was sequenced was naive CD4+ T cells sorted from blood. Regarding subset: CD45RA+ positively selected. The clonotype originates from a man between 18 and 35 years old in good health. CDR3 protein: CASSLGTANQPQHF. The CDR3 DNA reads TGTGCCAGCAGCTTAGGGACAGCTAATCAGCCCCAGCATTTT.